Listed here are 10 T cell receptor beta chains from one sample, sequenced in a study of blood T cell repertoires in COVID-19. The assay was immunoSEQ multiplex PCR, and TCRdb's table has in-frame clones only and misses some. There are 200,000 to 250,000 clones in the sample; roughly 88% occur only once, and more than 3% lies in the top ten. The sample taken for sequencing was PBMCs or T cells enriched from blood (not recorded which). The receptors come from a young woman who had been exposed to COVID-19.

V gene TRBV19 combines with J gene TRBJ2-1, with 9 bases that match TRBD2. This CDR3 comprises 15 residues. Germline V lookup: CDR1 LNHDA, CDR2 SQIVND (reference sequence). V was pared by 5 bases and J by 9 bases, with 11 bases of the junction left unmatched. CDR3 DNA sequence: TGTGCCAGTAGTCTTATAGCGGGAGACGAGTTTGAGCAGTTCTTC. Amino acids: CASSLIAGDEFEQFF.

The chain joins TRBV6-5 to TRBJ2-3; weak D call: TRBD1 (6 bases). V lost 6 bases and J lost 1, with 14 bases in between. Per germline, CDR1 MNHEY and CDR2 SVGAGI. The CDR3 has 15 residues. CDR3 in amino acids: CASRNQGYGTDTQYF. DNA of the CDR3: TGTGCCAGCAGGAATCAGGGGTATGGCACAGATACGCAGTATTTT.

This sequence joins TRBV6-1 and TRBJ1-2; weak D call: TRBD1 (5 bases). V was shortened by 2 bases and J by 4 bases, with 8 bases between the two germline ends. The CDR3 covers 13 residues. The V gene's germline CDR1 is MNHNS and CDR2 SASEGT. The CDR3 DNA sequence: TGTGCCAGCAGTGAACAGGGTTTCTATGGCTACACCTTC. Protein sequence: CASSEQGFYGYTF.

This sequence joins TRBV29-1 and TRBJ2-7, with TRBD1 matching 10 bases. CDR3 length: 14 amino acids. Losses at the gene ends were 5 bases for V and 5 bases for J; bases not matched to a gene: 9. The V gene's germline CDR1 is SQVTM and CDR2 ANQGSEA. In DNA, the CDR3 is TGCAGCGTTTTATTCCGGGACAGGGGCGACGAGCAGTACTTC. Protein sequence: CSVLFRDRGDEQYF.

The chain has TRBV11-2 and TRBJ2-7, with 9 bases that match TRBD2. V gave up 7 bases and J gave up 3 bases; unmatched junction bases: 19. The CDR3 spans 18 residues. Germline V gives CDR1 SGHAT, CDR2 FQNNGV. CDR3 loop: CASTLDRASGVGDYEQYF. As DNA, the CDR3 is TGTGCCAGCACCCTAGATCGGGCTAGCGGGGTAGGAGACTACGAGCAGTACTTC.

V and J are TRBV19 and TRBJ1-5; TRBD1 might be the D (5 bases). The CDR3 is made up of 18 amino acids. CDR1 and CDR2 from the germline V gene are LNHDA and SQIVND (reference sequence). The V end was cut by 1 base, the J end by 2 bases, with 18 bases between. For the CDR3, the DNA is TGTGCCAGTAGTATAGGTTTCGGGGGAGGTACAGGCAATCAGCCCCAGCATTTT. This sequence encodes CASSIGFGGGTGNQPQHF.

CDR3 bases: TGTGCCAGCAGCCCCTGGACTAGCGGGAGTGTCGGGGAGCTGTTTTTT. Protein: CASSPWTSGSVGELFF. The chain combines TRBV9 with TRBJ2-2, with 13 bases identical to TRBD2. V trimming: 4 bases; J trimming: 7 bases; junction bases outside the gene matches: 7. The V gene's germline CDR1 is SGDLS and CDR2 YYNGEE. There are 16 residues in the CDR3. The complete variable domain, with remaining parts taken from reference TRBV9 and TRBJ2-2, reads DSGVTQTPKHLITATGQRVTLRCSPRSGDLSVYWYQQSLDQGLQFLIQYYNGEERAKGNILERFSAQQFPDLHSELNLSSLELGDSALYFCASSPWTSGSVGELFFGEGSRLTVL.

The chain has TRBV6-5 and TRBJ1-1, with a tentative D call TRBD1 (6 bases). Looked up from germline, CDR1 is MNHEY and CDR2 is SVGAGI. The CDR3 sequence is 14 residues long. Trimming left V 6 bases short and J 5 bases short, with 16 bases between. CDR3 amino acids: CASRSTGIVTEAFF. The CDR3 nucleotides read TGTGCCAGCAGATCAACAGGGATCGTAACTGAAGCTTTCTTT.

This clone occurred a few times. The chain uses TRBV7-9 and TRBJ2-7; 7 nucleotides agree with TRBD2. The V and J ends lost 5 bases and 2 bases, in that order; junction bases with no gene match: 9. The CDR3 spans 15 residues. CDR1 SEHNR and CDR2 FQNEAQ come from the germline V gene (reference sequence). The CDR3 loop reads CASSARPSGTYEQYF. The CDR3, as DNA: TGTGCCAGCAGCGCCCGACCTAGCGGCACCTACGAGCAGTACTTC.

This chain links TRBV29-1 with TRBJ2-7; no clear D gene. Germline V gene lookup returns CDR1 SQVTM and CDR2 ANQGSEA. V dropped 0 bases and J dropped 2 bases, with 8 bases sitting between them. CDR3 size: 13 residues. CDR3 region: CSVEEQLTYEQYF. The CDR3 DNA reads as TGCAGCGTTGAAGAACAGCTCACCTACGAGCAGTACTTC.